This T cell receptor beta chain was found in a study of cytomegalovirus exposure and HLA in healthy donors. PCR amplification relied on 60 Vbeta primers (plus 13 Jbeta primers). The data were produced by immunoSEQ multiplex PCR, yet TCRdb's version contains in-frame clones alone and is incomplete. The sample holds some 130,000 clones, roughly four fifths seen once. Notes on the study in general: Among CMV-associated TCR beta chains, most appeared HLA-restricted in a later analysis. Analyses of presence and absence presupposed an approximately uniform sequencing depth across donors. A missense DCLRE1C variant was associated with V- and J-gene trimming of TCR beta chains in a later analysis, and an independent cohort replicated the association. Later analysis found that TCR beta chains associated with HLA were more clonally expanded than other, equally common chains.

On this clone itself: What it binds is not known.

The CDR3 length is 15 residues. The V gene's germline CDR1 is SGHTA and CDR2 FQGNSA. The ends lost 1 base at V and 5 bases at J; junction bases unmatched: 7. The chain uses TRBV7-2 and TRBJ1-1, with TRBD1 matching over 7 bases. Sequencing input: PBMCs. The TCR was taken from a male donor in good health and CMV-seropositive. The CDR3 is CASSLVGDRETEAFF. CDR3 nucleotide sequence: TGTGCCAGCAGCTTAGTAGGGGACAGAGAGACTGAAGCTTTCTTT.